Following are 22 T cell receptor beta chains from one sample sequenced in a study of shared clonotypes between healthy human individuals. TCRdb's table, derived via immunoSEQ multiplex PCR, lists solely in-frame clones and lacks some. Of fewer than 2.5 million clones detected, approximately 93% appear once; the ten largest clones hold 0.36%. The sequenced sample was naive CD4+ T cells from PBMCs. Subset reported: CD45RA+ positively selected. Receptors originate from a man younger than 35 in good health. Some clones in this sample may be carry-over from other donors' samples.

The genes are TRBV9 and TRBJ1-5; no firm D call. The germline V and J ends were trimmed by 4 bases and 5 bases, with 16 bases remaining between them. This CDR3 contains 15 residues. Per the germline V gene, CDR1 is SGDLS and CDR2 is YYNGEE. CDR3 DNA: TGTGCCAGCAGCAGCCAGCCGGGTGGAGATCAGCCCCAGCATTTT. Translating gives CASSSQPGGDQPQHF. Full variable domain (remainder filled in from reference TRBV9 and TRBJ1-5): DSGVTQTPKHLITATGQRVTLRCSPRSGDLSVYWYQQSLDQGLQFLIQYYNGEERAKGNILERFSAQQFPDLHSELNLSSLELGDSALYFCASSSQPGGDQPQHFGDGTRLSIL.

In the case of this clone: The junction differs from germline at one of its ends, possibly a read error. The V gene is TRBV19, the J gene TRBJ2-7, with a weak D call TRBD1 (6 bases). Germline-derived CDR1 and CDR2 are LNHDA and SQIVND (reference sequence). The CDR3 consists of 13 residues. CDR3 bases: TGTGCCAGTAGTTTAGACAGGACCTACGAGCAGTACTTC. Amino acid sequence: CASSLDRTYEQYF.

This chain uses TRBV5-4 with TRBJ1-1; 7 bases fit TRBD1. With V trimmed by 4 bases and J by 4 bases, 19 bases remained unmatched. Germline CDR1 reads SGHNT; CDR2 reads YYREEE (reference sequence). The CDR3 spans 18 residues. This chain's CDR3 is CASSLYRGSGGRATEAFF. In DNA, the CDR3 is TGTGCCAGCAGCCTTTACAGGGGCAGTGGGGGTCGGGCCACTGAAGCTTTCTTT.

The rearrangement joins TRBV4-3 to TRBJ2-5; D is uncertain. The better agreement between TRBJ2-7 and the DNA end casts doubt on the J call. The CDR3 has 15 residues. CDR1 LGHNA and CDR2 YSLEER come from the germline V gene. CDR3 sequence: CASSQDLGTFYEQYF. The CDR3 region has the DNA TGCGCCAGCAGCCAAGATCTGGGCACCTTCTACGAGCAGTACTTC.

This chain links TRBV5-6 with TRBJ2-6, with D possibly TRBD1 on 6 matching bases. V was trimmed by 4 bases and J by 3 bases, leaving 20 bases between them. The V gene's germline CDR1 is SGHDT and CDR2 YYEEEE. The CDR3 loop spans 18 amino acids. CDR3 region: CASSRDRDRSYGANVLTF. The CDR3 DNA sequence: TGTGCCAGCAGCCGAGACCGAGACAGGTCTTATGGGGCCAACGTCCTGACTTTC. Using reference TRBV5-6 and TRBJ2-6 for the parts outside the CDR3, the full variable domain is DAGVTQSPTHLIKTRGQQVTLRCSPKSGHDTVSWYQQALGQGPQFIFQYYEEEERQRGNFPDRFSGHQFPNYSSELNVNALLLGDSALYLCASSRDRDRSYGANVLTFGAGSRLTVL.

In regard to this clone: Distinct nucleotide sequences in the sample also encode this CDR3. CDR3 sequence (DNA): TGTGCCAGCTCCCCCGGGACGGACATGAACACTGAAGCTTTCTTT. Residues: CASSPGTDMNTEAFF. This chain connects TRBV18 to TRBJ1-1; TRBD1 is a possible D gene (5 bases). Germline-derived CDR1 and CDR2 are KGHSH and LQKENI. The CDR3 is 15 amino acids. The V gene lost 6 bases and the J gene lost 0 bases, with 14 bases spanning the gap.

The rearrangement joins TRBV19 to TRBJ2-2; D is possibly TRBD2 (6 bases). CDR1 LNHDA and CDR2 SQIVND come from the germline V gene (reference sequence). V lost 7 bases, J lost 9 bases, and 27 bases lay in between. This CDR3 is built from 17 residues. This CDR3 reads CASTQPTPLGSRRELFF. In nucleotides, the CDR3 is TGTGCCAGTACCCAACCAACCCCCCTCGGGAGTAGAAGGGAGCTGTTTTTT.

This clone was seen only once. This chain joins TRBV4-1 and TRBJ2-1; D uncertain. The length of the CDR3 is 15 residues. The germline V gene encodes CDR1 MGHRA and CDR2 YSYEKL. The V end was cut by 1 base, the J end by 4 bases, with 11 bases between. CDR3 in DNA: TGCGCCAGCAGCCAAGGAGCGCCAACTTACAATGAGCAGTTCTTC. This encodes CASSQGAPTYNEQFF.

The CDR3 loop is CASSKRGGETQYF. The CDR3 DNA reads TGTGCCAGCAGCAAGCGGGGCGGAGAGACCCAGTACTTC. The gene calls are TRBV21-1 and TRBJ2-5; TRBD2, the table's D call, was not compared with the DNA. TRBV21-1 is a pseudogene segment. CDR3 size: 13 residues.

This chain links TRBV5-1 with TRBJ1-3, with D perhaps matching TRBD1 (5 bases). The V and J ends lost 4 bases and 2 bases respectively, with 10 bases between them. Germline V gene data show CDR1 as SGHRS and CDR2 as YFSETQ. CDR3 length: 14 amino acids. CDR3 in amino acids: CASSQTGAGNTIYF. The CDR3 nucleotides are TGCGCCAGCAGCCAGACGGGGGCTGGAAACACCATATATTTT.

The V and J genes are TRBV2 and TRBJ2-2, with TRBD2 matching over 9 bases. The V gene's germline CDR1 is SNHLY and CDR2 FYNNEI. The CDR3 runs to 14 residues. V dropped 7 bases and J dropped 4; count of bases not matched to a gene: 4. CDR3 nucleotides: TGTGCCAGCATAGGCGGGAGGGTCACCGGGGAGCTGTTTTTT. Its translation is CASIGGRVTGELFF.

V and J are TRBV28 and TRBJ1-5; tentatively, D is TRBD1 (6 bases). Germline lookup yields CDR1 MDHEN and CDR2 SYDVKM. The CDR3 loop spans 17 amino acids. Deletions cut 0 bases from V and 3 bases from J, with 15 bases between. This CDR3 is CASSLWGRGRNNQPQHF. For the CDR3, the DNA is TGTGCCAGCAGTTTATGGGGACGGGGGCGAAACAATCAGCCCCAGCATTTT.

This chain uses TRBV28 with TRBJ2-1; D possibly corresponds to TRBD1 (6 bases). The CDR3 covers 14 residues. Germline values: CDR1 MDHEN, CDR2 SYDVKM. Trimming took 8 bases from V and 5 from J, leaving 16 bases between them. The CDR3 DNA reads TGTGCCAGCCGATATACAGGGAAAAACAATGAGCAGTTCTTC. Its protein is CASRYTGKNNEQFF.

The chain joins TRBV18 to TRBJ2-1; 7 nucleotides align to TRBD2. Germline V CDR1 and CDR2: KGHSH, LQKENI. This CDR3 contains 15 residues. With V trimmed by 4 bases and J by 1 base, 4 bases remained unmatched. The CDR3 sequence is CASSLFSGSYNEQFF. The CDR3 DNA reads TGTGCCAGCTCACTTTTTAGCGGGTCCTACAATGAGCAGTTCTTC.

The rearrangement joins TRBV6-1 to TRBJ2-1; the match to TRBD2 covers 7 bases. V lost 9 bases and J lost 2; bases outside the gene matches: 7. The CDR3 length is 14 residues. CDR1 is MNHNS, CDR2 SASEGT, per germline. CDR3 nucleotide sequence: TGTGCCAGTACTAGGCGGGAGACCTACAATGAGCAGTTCTTC. Translating gives CASTRRETYNEQFF.

The chain uses TRBV9 and TRBJ2-3; D gene ambiguous. The CDR3 length is 15 residues. Germline lookup yields CDR1 SGDLS and CDR2 YYNGEE. The V end lost 0 bases, the J end lost 0 bases, and 8 bases lay between the germline ends. CDR3 sequence reads: CASSVEYWSTDTQYF. In DNA, the CDR3 is TGTGCCAGCAGCGTAGAATATTGGAGCACAGATACGCAGTATTTT.

The chain has TRBV5-5 and TRBJ1-5; no definite D call. The CDR3 is 13 residues long. Trimming removed 3 bases from V and 2 bases from J, with 6 bases in between. Germline-derived CDR1 and CDR2 are SGHKS and YYEKEE (reference sequence). The CDR3 spells CASSSIGNQPQHF. Here the CDR3 DNA reads TGTGCCAGCAGCTCCATTGGCAATCAGCCCCAGCATTTT.

This chain joins TRBV18 and TRBJ2-7; D gene uncertain. Germline V CDR1 and CDR2: KGHSH, LQKENI. The CDR3 runs to 12 residues. Trimming took 2 bases from V and 5 from J, leaving 7 bases between them. CDR3 protein: CASSPSADEQYF. DNA of the CDR3: TGTGCCAGCTCACCATCGGCGGACGAGCAGTACTTC.

The V and J genes are TRBV7-2 and TRBJ2-1; no definite D call. The CDR3 covers 13 residues. Germline V gene data show CDR1 as SGHTA and CDR2 as FQGNSA. V was clipped by 2 bases and J by 6 bases, with 8 bases between them. This chain's CDR3 is CASSLTDLNEQFF. CDR3 DNA sequence: TGTGCCAGCAGCTTAACAGATCTCAATGAGCAGTTCTTC.

V and J are TRBV30 and TRBJ2-6; possibly TRBD1 for D (6 bases). The germline V gene encodes CDR1 GTSNPN and CDR2 SVGIG (reference sequence). V was cut by 5 bases and J by 2 bases, with 16 bases left in between. CDR3 length: 16 amino acids. This CDR3 reads CAWGPGHTTGANVLTF. In DNA form, the CDR3 reads TGTGCCTGGGGCCCGGGACACACAACTGGGGCCAACGTCCTGACTTTC.

The chain has TRBV9 and TRBJ2-5; 8 bases line up with TRBD1. J gave up 3 bases and V 7 bases, and 5 bases lay outside the gene matches. Germline lookup yields CDR1 SGDLS and CDR2 YYNGEE. There are 13 residues in the CDR3. The CDR3 here is CASAWGQEETQYF. Here the CDR3 DNA reads TGTGCCAGCGCGTGGGGACAGGAAGAGACCCAGTACTTC.

This chain connects TRBV7-8 to TRBJ2-1; D is unclear. Trimming pared 0 bases from V and 3 bases from J, leaving 9 bases between. In germline, CDR1 is SGHVS, CDR2 FQNEAQ. CDR3 size: 15 residues. CDR3 in amino acids: CASSLADAFYNEQFF. In nucleotides, the CDR3 is TGTGCCAGCAGCTTAGCGGACGCGTTCTACAATGAGCAGTTCTTC.